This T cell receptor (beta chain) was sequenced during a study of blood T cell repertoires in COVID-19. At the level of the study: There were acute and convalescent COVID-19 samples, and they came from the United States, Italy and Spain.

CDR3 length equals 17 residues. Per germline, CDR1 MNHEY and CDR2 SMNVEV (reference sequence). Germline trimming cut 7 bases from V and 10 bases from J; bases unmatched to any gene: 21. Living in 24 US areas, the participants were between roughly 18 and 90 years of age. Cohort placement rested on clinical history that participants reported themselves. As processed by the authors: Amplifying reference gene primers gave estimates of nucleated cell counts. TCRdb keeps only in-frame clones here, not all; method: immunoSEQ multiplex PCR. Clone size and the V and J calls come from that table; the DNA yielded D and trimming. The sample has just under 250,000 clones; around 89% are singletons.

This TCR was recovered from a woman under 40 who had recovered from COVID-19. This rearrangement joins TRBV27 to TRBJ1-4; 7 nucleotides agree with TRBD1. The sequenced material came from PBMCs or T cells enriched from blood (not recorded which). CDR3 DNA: TGTGCCAGCAAATTCAGACCGACAGGGCCGACAGCGGGAAAACTGTTTTTT. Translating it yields CASKFRPTGPTAGKLFF.